The text below deals with one T cell receptor (beta chain). No antigen is known for it. Every one of the donors was a Caucasian adult that lived in Nashville, Tennessee. Using immunoSEQ multiplex PCR, the repertoire was profiled, and TCRdb retains in-frame clones only, with some absent. The sample lists under 750,000 clones; 55% to 75% were seen once. In germline, CDR1 is WNHNN, CDR2 SYGVQD (reference sequence). The CDR3 consists of 15 residues. The ends lost 6 bases at V and 2 bases at J; junction bases unmatched: 6. This entry comes from a study of shared clonotypes between healthy human individuals. Background on the study: CD4 naive cells filled three plates per donor, CD4 memory three, CD8 naive two and CD8 memory one. Study results and caveats: Sequencing depth was predicted to influence how clonotypes are shared among donors.

The V and J genes are TRBV10-1 and TRBJ2-7, with 11 bases fitting TRBD1. The specimen was memory CD4+ T cells sorted from blood. Documented subset: CD45RA-negative fraction. This sequence originates from a young woman in good health. The CDR3 is CASSEGTGGTYEQYF. In DNA form, the CDR3 reads TGCGCCAGCAGCGAAGGGACAGGGGGGACCTACGAGCAGTACTTC.